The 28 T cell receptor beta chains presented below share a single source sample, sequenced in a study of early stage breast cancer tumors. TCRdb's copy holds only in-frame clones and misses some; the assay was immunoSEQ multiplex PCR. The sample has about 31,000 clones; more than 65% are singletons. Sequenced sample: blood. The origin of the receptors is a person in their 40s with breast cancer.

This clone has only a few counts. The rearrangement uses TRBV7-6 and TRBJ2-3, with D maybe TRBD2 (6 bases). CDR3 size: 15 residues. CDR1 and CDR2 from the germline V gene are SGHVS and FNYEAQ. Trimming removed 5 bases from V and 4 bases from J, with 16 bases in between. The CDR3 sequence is CASSPRGGSPDTQYF. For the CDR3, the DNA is TGTGCCAGCAGCCCGCGCGGAGGGAGCCCAGATACGCAGTATTTT.

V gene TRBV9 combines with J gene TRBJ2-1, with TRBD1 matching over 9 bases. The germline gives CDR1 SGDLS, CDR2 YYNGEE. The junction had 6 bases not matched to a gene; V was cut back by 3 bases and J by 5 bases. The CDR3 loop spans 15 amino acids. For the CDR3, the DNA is TGTGCCAGCAGCGAGCCGGGACAGGGTGACAATGAGCAGTTCTTC. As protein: CASSEPGQGDNEQFF.

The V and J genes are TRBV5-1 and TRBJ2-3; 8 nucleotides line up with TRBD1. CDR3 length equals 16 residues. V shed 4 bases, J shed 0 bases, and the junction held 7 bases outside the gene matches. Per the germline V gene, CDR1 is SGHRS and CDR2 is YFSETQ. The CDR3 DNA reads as TGCGCCAGCAGCACAGGGGGGTTCGGGAGCACAGATACGCAGTATTTT. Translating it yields CASSTGGFGSTDTQYF.

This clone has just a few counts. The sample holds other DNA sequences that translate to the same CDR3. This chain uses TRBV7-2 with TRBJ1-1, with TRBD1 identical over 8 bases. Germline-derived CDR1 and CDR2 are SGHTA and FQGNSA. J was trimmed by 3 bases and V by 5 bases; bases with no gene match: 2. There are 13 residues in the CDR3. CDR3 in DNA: TGTGCCAGCAGCCTACAGGGGGACACTGAAGCTTTCTTT. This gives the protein CASSLQGDTEAFF.

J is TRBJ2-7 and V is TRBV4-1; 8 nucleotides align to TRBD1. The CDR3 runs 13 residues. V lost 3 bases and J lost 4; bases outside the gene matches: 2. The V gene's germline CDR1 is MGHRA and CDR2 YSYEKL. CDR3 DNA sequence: TGCGCCAGCAGCCACCAGGGGGCGTACGAGCAGTACTTC. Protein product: CASSHQGAYEQYF.

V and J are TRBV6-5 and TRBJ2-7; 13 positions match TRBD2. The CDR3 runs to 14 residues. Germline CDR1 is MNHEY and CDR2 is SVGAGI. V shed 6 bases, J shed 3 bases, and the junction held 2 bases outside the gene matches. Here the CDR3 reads CASSRLAGGYEQYF. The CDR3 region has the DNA TGTGCCAGCAGCCGACTAGCGGGAGGCTACGAGCAGTACTTC.

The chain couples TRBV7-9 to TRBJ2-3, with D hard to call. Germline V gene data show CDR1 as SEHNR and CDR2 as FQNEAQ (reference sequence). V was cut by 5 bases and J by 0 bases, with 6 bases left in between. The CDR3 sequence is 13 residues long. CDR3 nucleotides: TGTGCCAGCAGCCCTACGAGCACAGATACGCAGTATTTT. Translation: CASSPTSTDTQYF.

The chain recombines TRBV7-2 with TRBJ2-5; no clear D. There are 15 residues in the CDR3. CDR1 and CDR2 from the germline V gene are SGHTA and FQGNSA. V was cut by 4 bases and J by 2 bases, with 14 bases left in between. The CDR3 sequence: CASSSGSVSQETQYF. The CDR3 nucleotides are TGTGCCAGCAGCTCTGGGTCGGTGTCGCAAGAGACCCAGTACTTC.

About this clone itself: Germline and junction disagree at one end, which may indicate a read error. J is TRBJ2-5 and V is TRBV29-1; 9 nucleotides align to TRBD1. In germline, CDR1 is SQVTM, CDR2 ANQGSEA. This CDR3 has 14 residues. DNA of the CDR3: TGCAGGGTTGGGGACAGGGATGTGGAAGAGACCCAGTACTTC. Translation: CRVGDRDVEETQYF.

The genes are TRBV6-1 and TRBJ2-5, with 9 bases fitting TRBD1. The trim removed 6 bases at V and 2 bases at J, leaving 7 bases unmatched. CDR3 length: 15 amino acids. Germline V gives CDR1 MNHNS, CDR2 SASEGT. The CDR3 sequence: CASSPTGGGQETQYF. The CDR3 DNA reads TGTGCCAGCAGCCCGACAGGGGGAGGTCAAGAGACCCAGTACTTC.

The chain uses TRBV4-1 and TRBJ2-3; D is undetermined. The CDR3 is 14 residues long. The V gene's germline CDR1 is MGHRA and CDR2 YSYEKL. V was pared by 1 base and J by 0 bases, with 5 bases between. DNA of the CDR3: TGCGCCAGCAGCCAAGCCACTAGCACAGATACGCAGTATTTT. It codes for CASSQATSTDTQYF.

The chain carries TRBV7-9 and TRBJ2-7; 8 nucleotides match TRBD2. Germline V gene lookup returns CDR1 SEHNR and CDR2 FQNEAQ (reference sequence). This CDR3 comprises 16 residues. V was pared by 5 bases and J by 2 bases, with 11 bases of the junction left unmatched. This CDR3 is CASSQESSGATYEQYF. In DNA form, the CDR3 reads TGTGCCAGCAGCCAAGAAAGTAGCGGGGCAACCTACGAGCAGTACTTC.

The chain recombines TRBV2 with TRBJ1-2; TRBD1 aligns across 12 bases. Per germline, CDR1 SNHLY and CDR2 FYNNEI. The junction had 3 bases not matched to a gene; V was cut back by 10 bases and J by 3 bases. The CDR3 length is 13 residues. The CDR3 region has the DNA TGTGCCACTGGGACAGGGGGCGACTATGGCTACACCTTC. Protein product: CATGTGGDYGYTF.

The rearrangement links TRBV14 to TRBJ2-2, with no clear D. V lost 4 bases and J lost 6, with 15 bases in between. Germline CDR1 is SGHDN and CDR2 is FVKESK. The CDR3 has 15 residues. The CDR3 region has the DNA TGTGCCAGCAGCCTTCATCCAGTGTACGCCGGGGAGCTGTTTTTT. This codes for CASSLHPVYAGELFF.

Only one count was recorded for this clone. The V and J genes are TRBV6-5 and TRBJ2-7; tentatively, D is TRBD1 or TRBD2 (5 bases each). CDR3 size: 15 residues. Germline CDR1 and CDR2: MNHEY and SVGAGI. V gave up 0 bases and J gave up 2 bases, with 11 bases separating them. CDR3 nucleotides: TGTGCCAGCAGTTACTCCGTTCGGGGACCCTACGAGCAGTACTTC. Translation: CASSYSVRGPYEQYF.

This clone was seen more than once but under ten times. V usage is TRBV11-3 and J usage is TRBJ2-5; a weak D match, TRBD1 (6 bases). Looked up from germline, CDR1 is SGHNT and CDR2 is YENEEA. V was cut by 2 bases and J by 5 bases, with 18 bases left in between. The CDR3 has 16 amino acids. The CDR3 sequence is CASSLRATGSIETQYF. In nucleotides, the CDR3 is TGTGCCAGCAGCTTACGTGCGACAGGCTCCATTGAGACCCAGTACTTC.

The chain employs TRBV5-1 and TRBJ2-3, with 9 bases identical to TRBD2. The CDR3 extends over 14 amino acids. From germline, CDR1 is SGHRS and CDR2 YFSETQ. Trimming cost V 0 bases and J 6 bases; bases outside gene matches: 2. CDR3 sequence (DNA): TGCGCCAGCAGCTTGGGGACTAGCGTCGATACGCAGTATTTT. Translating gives CASSLGTSVDTQYF. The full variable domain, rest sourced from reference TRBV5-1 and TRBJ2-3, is KAGVTQTPRYLIKTRGQQVTLSCSPISGHRSVSWYQQTPGQGLQFLFEYFSETQRNKGNFPGRFSGRQFSNSRSEMNVSTLELGDSALYLCASSLGTSVDTQYFGPGTRLTVL.

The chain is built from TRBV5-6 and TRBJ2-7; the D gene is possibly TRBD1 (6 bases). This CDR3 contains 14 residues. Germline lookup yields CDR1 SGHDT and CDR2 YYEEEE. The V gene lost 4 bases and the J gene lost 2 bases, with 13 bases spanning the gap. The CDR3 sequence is CASSPGHGPYEQYF. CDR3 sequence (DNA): TGTGCCAGCAGCCCGGGACACGGCCCCTACGAGCAGTACTTC.

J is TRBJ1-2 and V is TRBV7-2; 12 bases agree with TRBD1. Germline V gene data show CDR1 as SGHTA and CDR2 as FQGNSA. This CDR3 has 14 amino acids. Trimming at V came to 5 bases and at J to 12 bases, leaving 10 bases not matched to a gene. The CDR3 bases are TGTGCCAGCAGCCGTCCGGGACAGGGGGCTTATGACACCTTC. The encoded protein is CASSRPGQGAYDTF.

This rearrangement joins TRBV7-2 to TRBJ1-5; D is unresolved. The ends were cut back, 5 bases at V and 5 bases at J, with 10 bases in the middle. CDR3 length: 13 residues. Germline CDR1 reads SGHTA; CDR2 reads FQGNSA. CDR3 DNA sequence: TGTGCCAGCAGCGTACAGTTAGATCAGCCCCAGCATTTT. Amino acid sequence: CASSVQLDQPQHF.

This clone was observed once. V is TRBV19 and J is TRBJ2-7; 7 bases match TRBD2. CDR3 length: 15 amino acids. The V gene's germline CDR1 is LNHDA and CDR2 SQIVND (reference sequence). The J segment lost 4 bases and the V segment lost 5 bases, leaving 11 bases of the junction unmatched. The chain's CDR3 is CASSEPGRGPYEQYF. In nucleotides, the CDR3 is TGTGCCAGTAGTGAACCGGGGAGGGGACCGTACGAGCAGTACTTC.

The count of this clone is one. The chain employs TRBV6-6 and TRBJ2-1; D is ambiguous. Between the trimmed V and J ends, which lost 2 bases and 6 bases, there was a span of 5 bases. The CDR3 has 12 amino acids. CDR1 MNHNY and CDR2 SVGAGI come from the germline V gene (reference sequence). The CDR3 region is CASSYDFNEQFF. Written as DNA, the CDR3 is TGTGCCAGCAGTTACGACTTCAATGAGCAGTTCTTC.

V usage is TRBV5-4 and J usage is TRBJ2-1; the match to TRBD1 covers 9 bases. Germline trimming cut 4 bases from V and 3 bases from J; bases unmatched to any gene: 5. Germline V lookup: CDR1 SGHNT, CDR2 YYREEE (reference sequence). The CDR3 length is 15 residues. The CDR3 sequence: CASSPGQGGYNEQFF. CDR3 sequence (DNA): TGTGCCAGCAGCCCGGGACAGGGAGGCTACAATGAGCAGTTCTTC.

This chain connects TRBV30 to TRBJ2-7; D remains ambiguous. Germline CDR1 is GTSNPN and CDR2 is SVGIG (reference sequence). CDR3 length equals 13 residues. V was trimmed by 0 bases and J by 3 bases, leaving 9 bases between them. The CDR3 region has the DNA TGTGCCTGGAGTGTAACAGAAGACTACGAGCAGTACTTC. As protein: CAWSVTEDYEQYF.

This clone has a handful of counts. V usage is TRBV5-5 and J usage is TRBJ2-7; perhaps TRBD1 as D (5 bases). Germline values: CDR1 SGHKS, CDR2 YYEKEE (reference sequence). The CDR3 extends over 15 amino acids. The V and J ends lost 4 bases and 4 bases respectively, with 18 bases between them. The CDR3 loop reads CASSPGVGVGYEQYF. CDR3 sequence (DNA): TGTGCCAGCAGCCCTGGTGTAGGGGTGGGGTACGAGCAGTACTTC.

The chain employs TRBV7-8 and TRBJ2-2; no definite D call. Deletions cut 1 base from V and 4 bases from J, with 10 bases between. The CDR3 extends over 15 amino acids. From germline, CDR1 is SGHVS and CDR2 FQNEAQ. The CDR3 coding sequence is TGTGCCAGCAGCTTAGATTTCCCCGGCACCGGGGAGCTGTTTTTT. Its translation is CASSLDFPGTGELFF.

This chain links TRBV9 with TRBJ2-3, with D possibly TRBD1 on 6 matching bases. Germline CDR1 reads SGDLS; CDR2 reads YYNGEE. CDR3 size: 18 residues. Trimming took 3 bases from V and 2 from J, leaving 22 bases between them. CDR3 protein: CASSATLTGPTYTDTQYF. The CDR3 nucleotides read TGTGCCAGCAGCGCAACACTGACAGGCCCTACTTACACAGATACGCAGTATTTT.

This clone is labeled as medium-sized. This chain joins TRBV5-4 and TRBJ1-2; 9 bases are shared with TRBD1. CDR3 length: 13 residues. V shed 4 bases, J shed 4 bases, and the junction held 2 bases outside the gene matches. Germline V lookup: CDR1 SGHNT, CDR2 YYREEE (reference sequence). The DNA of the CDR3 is TGTGCCAGCAGCCCGACAGGGGGCTATGGCTACACCTTC. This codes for CASSPTGGYGYTF.